This section outlines one T cell receptor beta chain sequence together with its context. Starting from approximately 0.45 ug of total RNA, TCR beta cDNA was produced with a primer in the constant region. Modified slightly, ARM-PCR produced TCR beta libraries over three nested multiplex PCR rounds. TRBV1-TRBV30 forward primers paired with a C-beta reverse primer drove the first two PCR rounds, roughly 9 cycles each. MiXCR, applied by TCRdb to the multiplex PCR reads, yields one record per CDR3 protein. The profile shows about 180,000 distinct CDR3 sequences, over 50% of them singletons. The data originate from a study of tumor-infiltrating lymphocytes in primary liver carcinoma. The V and J ends lost 5 bases and 2 bases respectively, with 16 bases between them. The CDR3 has 15 residues. CDR1 and CDR2 (germline): MDHEN, SYDVKM. Germline DNA was extracted alongside blood RNA, which was obtained from unsorted whole blood.

The receptor comes from a man in his forties with primary liver carcinoma and hepatitis B virus infection. The chain joins TRBV28 to TRBJ2-7, with D perhaps matching TRBD1 (6 bases). The sequenced sample was peripheral blood. The DNA of the CDR3 is TGTGCCAGCAGTCCAACCGGGACAAGGCCCTACGAGCAGTACTTC. It specifies CASSPTGTRPYEQYF.